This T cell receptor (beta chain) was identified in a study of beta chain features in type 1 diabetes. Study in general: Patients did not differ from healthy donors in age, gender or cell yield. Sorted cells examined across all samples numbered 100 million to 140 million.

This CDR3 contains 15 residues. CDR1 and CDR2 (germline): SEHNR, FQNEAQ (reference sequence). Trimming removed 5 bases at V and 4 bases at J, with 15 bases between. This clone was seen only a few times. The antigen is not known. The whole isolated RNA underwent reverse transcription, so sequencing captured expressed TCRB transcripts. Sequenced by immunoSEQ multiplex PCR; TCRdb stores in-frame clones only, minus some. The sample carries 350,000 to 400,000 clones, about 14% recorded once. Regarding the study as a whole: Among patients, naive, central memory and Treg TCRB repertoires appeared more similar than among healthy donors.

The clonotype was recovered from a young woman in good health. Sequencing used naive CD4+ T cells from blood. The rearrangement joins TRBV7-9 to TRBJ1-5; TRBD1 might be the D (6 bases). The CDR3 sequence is CASSKGQLDNQPQHF. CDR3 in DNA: TGTGCCAGCAGCAAGGGACAATTAGATAATCAGCCCCAGCATTTT.